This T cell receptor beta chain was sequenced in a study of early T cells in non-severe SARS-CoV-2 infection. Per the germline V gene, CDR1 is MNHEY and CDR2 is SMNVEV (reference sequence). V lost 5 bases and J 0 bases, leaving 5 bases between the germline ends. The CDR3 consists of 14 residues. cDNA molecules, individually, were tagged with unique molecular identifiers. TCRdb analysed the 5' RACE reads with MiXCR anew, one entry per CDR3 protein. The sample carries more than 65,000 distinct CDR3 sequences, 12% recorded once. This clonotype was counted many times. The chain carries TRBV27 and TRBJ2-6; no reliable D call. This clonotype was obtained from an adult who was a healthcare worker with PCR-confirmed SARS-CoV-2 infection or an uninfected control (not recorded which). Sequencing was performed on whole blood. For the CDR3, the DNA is TGTGCCAGCAGTCCACGCTCTGGGGCCAACGTCCTGACTTTC. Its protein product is CASSPRSGANVLTF.